This T cell receptor beta chain came from a study of spatial heterogeneity in lung cancer (dated by TCRdb to between 2018 and 2021). Study-level background: More beta-chain than alpha-chain transcripts were consistently detected, likely reflecting higher beta-chain transcript abundance. In the raw uncorrected reads, each unique combination of TCR and UMI appeared more than ten times on average. The study quantitatively compared TCR alpha and beta repertoires across multiple tumor regions, matched nontumor lung and blood in non-small cell lung cancer. Nonsynonymous mutation counts, determined by whole-exome sequencing of tumor tissue, were related to features of the TCR repertoire. Both alpha and beta chains were TCR-sequenced in samples taken at surgery, namely 220 tumor regions, 61 to 65 matched nontumor lung samples and about 52 PBMC samples. Results and caveats for the whole study, not just this receptor: Ubiquitous expanded tumor TCRs showed up in blood more often at tumor resection than at routine follow-up. Confirming at a functional level the hypothesis that regional TCRs recognize regional mutations was considered to require additional single-cell paired TCR alpha and beta sequencing.

Library method: 5' RACE. TCRdb lists the instrument as NextSeq 500. The TCR library protocol attached a unique molecular identifier to each TCR cDNA molecule to allow correction of PCR and sequencing errors. In the paper's pipeline: TCR identification, UMI-based error correction and CDR3 extraction were performed with Decombinator tools. Expanded TCRs were defined as those above a frequency of 2 per 1,000, corresponding to the top 1% of the tumor frequency distribution. Renyi diversity was calculated using the R vegan package after each repertoire was subsampled 100 times to 5,000 TCRs. To build CDR3 similarity networks, amino acid triplet string-kernel similarity was used, and CDR3s were connected when their pairwise similarity was above 0.82. TCRdb redid the processing of the public reads, applying fastp at Q25 and MiXCR, and retained in-frame beta chains. Merged by CDR3 protein, the rows form single entries marked with the most common genes and DNA. These V and J calls rely on TCRdb rather than the paper's analysis. This sample gives roughly 3,900 distinct CDR3 sequences in total; around 8.4% of them show up just once. The ten largest clonotypes hold 59% of the sample.

Counted from cysteine to phenylalanine, this CDR3 has 14 amino acids. The DNA shown is the 42-base CDR3, in frame from base 1. Trimming removed 2 bases from V and 1 base from J, leaving 8 bases between the germline ends. In the paper's terms, the time point label means: sample taken at primary tumor resection. TCR sequencing used whole RNA extracted from tumor and nontumor lung tissue, or from cryopreserved PBMC samples, without cell sorting. Samples were obtained from around 72 patients with early-stage, untreated non-small cell lung cancer from the lung TRACERx cohort. Only patients with enough RNA available from two or more tumor regions were chosen for TCR sequencing. This clonotype was counted many times. Its cognate antigen has yet to be identified. No base-level quality is on record; no much larger clone is a single base apart.

The chain couples TRBV12-3 or TRBV12-4 to TRBJ1-1; no D gene call is confident. Here the sequenced sample was PBMCs, taken at surgery. This sequence originates from a female donor with early-stage non-small cell lung cancer. This receptor carries the CDR3 CASSLSRANTEAFF. At the DNA level, the sequence is TGTGCCAGCAGTTTAAGCCGAGCGAACACTGAAGCTTTCTTT.